Each of the 23 T cell receptor beta chains below was sequenced from the same sample in a study of lymphopenia after photon versus proton radiotherapy. Measured with immunoSEQ multiplex PCR; TCRdb has only the in-frame clones, and not every one. The sample contains approximately 65,000 clones, 75% to 90% of which appear only once. The sample was peripheral blood, taken from a patient treated with proton-based radiotherapy. The receptors here all came from a man aged 80 or over with esophageal cancer.

The chain combines TRBV7-9 with TRBJ1-1, with D hard to call. Deletions cut 7 bases from V and 1 base from J, with 10 bases between. Germline V gene lookup returns CDR1 SEHNR and CDR2 FQNEAQ (reference sequence). This CDR3 spans 13 amino acids. The CDR3 here is CASTAGPNTEAFF. The CDR3 DNA follows: TGTGCCAGCACGGCAGGACCGAACACTGAAGCTTTCTTT.

The chain joins TRBV9 to TRBJ2-7; 9 positions agree with TRBD2. The length of the CDR3 is 15 residues. V shed 0 bases and J 2 bases; nucleotides not matched to a gene: 3. Germline CDR1 is SGDLS and CDR2 is YYNGEE. DNA for the CDR3: TGTGCCAGCAGCGTAGAAGTAGCGGGAGCCTACGAGCAGTACTTC. Its translation is CASSVEVAGAYEQYF.

The CDR3 reads CASSARLSSYNEQFF. DNA of the CDR3: TGTGCCAGCAGCGCGAGACTAAGCTCCTACAATGAGCAGTTCTTC. The V gene is TRBV7-9, the J gene TRBJ2-1, with D perhaps matching TRBD2 (5 bases). The V gene's germline CDR1 is SEHNR and CDR2 FQNEAQ (reference sequence). V dropped 5 bases and J dropped 0 bases, with 11 bases sitting between them. The CDR3 length is 15 residues.

The rearrangement joins TRBV5-1 to TRBJ2-5; 7 positions match TRBD2. V was clipped by 5 bases and J by 4 bases; unmatched bases: 8. The CDR3 has 14 amino acids. CDR1 is SGHRS, CDR2 YFSETQ, per germline. Here the CDR3 reads CASRLSSGAETQYF. CDR3 in DNA: TGCGCCAGCAGGTTGAGCAGCGGGGCAGAGACCCAGTACTTC.

This clone was found a few times. The J gene is TRBJ2-1, the V gene TRBV27, with 8 bases identical to TRBD1. The CDR3 runs to 14 residues. In germline, CDR1 is MNHEY, CDR2 SMNVEV (reference sequence). Trimming removed 6 bases from V and 10 bases from J; junction bases left unmatched: 11. This CDR3 reads CASRASGGAGEQFF. For the CDR3, the DNA is TGTGCCAGCAGGGCCTCAGGGGGCGCAGGGGAGCAGTTCTTC.

In DNA, the CDR3 is TGCGCCAGCAGCCAAGGGGGTGGCAGGGTCGGCAATCAGCCCCAGCATTTT. It specifies CASSQGGGRVGNQPQHF. V usage is TRBV4-1 and J usage is TRBJ1-5; weak D call: TRBD1 (5 bases). CDR3 size: 17 residues. The V gene's germline CDR1 is MGHRA and CDR2 YSYEKL. Trimming pared 1 base from V and 2 bases from J, leaving 15 bases between.

In its sample, this clone was seen once. The chain is built from TRBV29-1 and TRBJ1-1; D remains unclear. Trimming cost V 5 bases and J 4 bases, with 14 bases left between them. CDR3 length: 13 amino acids. Germline assignment: CDR1 SQVTM and CDR2 ANQGSEA. The CDR3 reads CSVKWQAGTEAFF. In nucleotides, the CDR3 is TGCAGCGTTAAATGGCAGGCGGGCACTGAAGCTTTCTTT.

A remark on this clone: The junction does not match germline at one end; this may be a read error. Other DNA sequences in this sample translate to the same CDR3. The gene calls are TRBV19 and TRBJ2-7; D uncertain. There are 13 residues in the CDR3. CDR1 LNHDA and CDR2 SQIVND come from the germline V gene (reference sequence). The CDR3 region has the DNA TGTGCTAGTAGTCTCGGGTTTTCCTACGAGCAGTACTTC. Its protein product is CASSLGFSYEQYF.

The chain uses TRBV4-2 and TRBJ1-1, with D unclear. V lost 2 bases and J lost 2, with 6 bases in between. The germline V gene has CDR1 LGHNA and CDR2 YNFKEQ. The CDR3 has 13 amino acids. The CDR3 coding sequence is TGTGCCAGCAGCCAACTTCTCAACACTGAAGCTTTCTTT. It yields the protein CASSQLLNTEAFF.

The chain employs TRBV15 and TRBJ1-2, with TRBD1 identical over 10 bases. The germline gives CDR1 LNHNV, CDR2 YYDKDF (reference sequence). V shed 1 base, J shed 6 bases, and the junction held 8 bases outside the gene matches. This CDR3 region has 16 residues. CDR3 nucleotides: TGTGCCACCAGCAGAGGAGGGACAGGGGAGATTGATGGCTACACCTTC. This gives the protein CATSRGGTGEIDGYTF.

CDR3: CASSLATGDGMEQYF. The CDR3 nucleotides are TGCGCCAGCAGCTTGGCAACAGGCGACGGGATGGAGCAGTACTTC. V and J are TRBV5-1 and TRBJ2-5; possibly TRBD1 or TRBD2 for D (5 bases each). Between the trimmed V and J ends, which lost 0 bases and 11 bases, there was a span of 20 bases. This CDR3 region has 15 residues. CDR1 and CDR2 (germline): SGHRS, YFSETQ.

V usage is TRBV5-1 and J usage is TRBJ1-2; 8 positions match TRBD1. The V gene end was trimmed by 0 bases and the J gene end by 3 bases; junction bases not matched to a gene: 1. The CDR3 spans 14 residues. The germline gives CDR1 SGHRS, CDR2 YFSETQ. This CDR3 reads CASSLAGGDYGYTF. The DNA for the CDR3 is TGCGCCAGCAGCTTGGCAGGGGGCGACTATGGCTACACCTTC. The full variable domain, rest sourced from reference TRBV5-1 and TRBJ1-2, is KAGVTQTPRYLIKTRGQQVTLSCSPISGHRSVSWYQQTPGQGLQFLFEYFSETQRNKGNFPGRFSGRQFSNSRSEMNVSTLELGDSALYLCASSLAGGDYGYTFGSGTRLTVV.

This clone was recorded only once. The chain employs TRBV5-1 and TRBJ1-2; TRBD1 matches at 10 bases. The CDR3 runs to 15 residues. Germline assignment: CDR1 SGHRS and CDR2 YFSETQ. With 3 bases clipped from V and 5 bases from J, the junction kept 7 bases outside the gene matches. CDR3 region: CASSSTGTGAYGYTF. CDR3 nucleotide sequence: TGCGCCAGCAGCTCAACCGGGACAGGGGCGTATGGCTACACCTTC.

The rearrangement joins TRBV4-3 to TRBJ1-5, with TRBD1 as a possible D gene (5 bases). The germline V gene encodes CDR1 LGHNA and CDR2 YSLEER. V lost 0 bases, J lost 0 bases, and 12 bases lay in between. CDR3 length equals 17 residues. CDR3 in DNA: TGCGCCAGCAGCCAAGATCTTGCAGGGCTTAGCAATCAGCCCCAGCATTTT. Encoded protein: CASSQDLAGLSNQPQHF.

Note on this clone: At one boundary the junction diverges from the germline segment, which might be a read error. The chain carries TRBV7-9 and TRBJ2-7; D not resolved. The CDR3 has 14 amino acids. Looked up from germline, CDR1 is SEHNR and CDR2 is FQNEAQ (reference sequence). This chain's CDR3 is CASSLASGPPLPLF. CDR3 DNA sequence: TGTGCCAGCAGCTTAGCCTCCGGGCCACCCCTCCCATTGTTC.

The chain recombines TRBV6-1 with TRBJ1-2; D not resolved. The V and J ends lost 5 bases and 5 bases respectively, with 9 bases between them. The germline V gene encodes CDR1 MNHNS and CDR2 SASEGT. The CDR3 contains 12 residues. CDR3 bases: TGTGCCAGCAGTTTGGGGTTTTATGGCTACACCTTC. Its protein is CASSLGFYGYTF.

The chain couples TRBV11-2 to TRBJ2-4; D may be TRBD1 (5 bases). Germline V CDR1 and CDR2: SGHAT, FQNNGV. V was clipped by 0 bases and J by 2 bases, with 11 bases between them. This CDR3 spans 16 amino acids. The CDR3, as DNA: TGTGCCAGCAGCTTAGAGGGCAGGGCGACCAAAAACATTCAGTACTTC. It translates to CASSLEGRATKNIQYF.

This clone was counted a few times. This sequence joins TRBV4-3 and TRBJ2-1; 10 bases are shared with TRBD2. The CDR3 is made up of 15 amino acids. The ends lost 5 bases at V and 3 bases at J; junction bases unmatched: 4. Germline loops: CDR1 LGHNA, CDR2 YSLEER. The CDR3 DNA sequence: TGCGCCAGCAGCTACGGACTAGCGGTCTACAATGAGCAGTTCTTC. This sequence encodes CASSYGLAVYNEQFF.

The J gene is TRBJ1-4, the V gene TRBV4-1; D not certain. Trimming left V 0 bases short and J 4 bases short, with 9 bases between. CDR3 length: 15 residues. CDR1 is MGHRA, CDR2 YSYEKL, per germline. The CDR3 is CASSQEGVGNEKLFF. The DNA of the CDR3 is TGCGCCAGCAGCCAAGAAGGTGTCGGTAATGAAAAACTGTTTTTT.

The DNA of the CDR3 is TGTGCCAGCAGCCTCCGACGGGGGAACTCCTACGAGCAGTACTTC. Translation gives CASSLRRGNSYEQYF. V gene TRBV14 combines with J gene TRBJ2-7, with D possibly matching TRBD2 (6 bases). The CDR3 is 15 amino acids. Trimming took off 4 bases at V and 0 bases at J, with 13 bases between the two ends. Germline V gene lookup returns CDR1 SGHDN and CDR2 FVKESK. Supplemented by reference TRBV14 and TRBJ2-7, the full variable domain reads EAGVTQFPSHSVIEKGQTVTLRCDPISGHDNLYWYRRVMGKEIKFLLHFVKESKQDESGMPNNRFLAERTGGTYSTLKVQPAELEDSGVYFCASSLRRGNSYEQYFGPGTRLTVT.

The V and J genes are TRBV7-9 and TRBJ2-5; 11 positions match TRBD1. Germline-derived CDR1 and CDR2 are SEHNR and FQNEAQ (reference sequence). With V trimmed by 5 bases and J by 6 bases, 11 bases remained unmatched. The CDR3 spans 16 residues. This CDR3 is CASSVAGQGAMKTQYF. CDR3 DNA: TGTGCCAGCAGCGTTGCCGGACAGGGGGCTATGAAGACCCAGTACTTC.

This clone appeared a few times. The chain links TRBV4-1 to TRBJ1-2, with no clear D. V lost 0 bases, J lost 4 bases, and 9 bases lay in between. The CDR3 extends over 14 amino acids. Germline assignment: CDR1 MGHRA and CDR2 YSYEKL. The CDR3 here is CASSQDQDLYGYTF. Written as DNA, the CDR3 is TGCGCCAGCAGCCAAGATCAGGACCTCTATGGCTACACCTTC.

This clone was found a few times. V and J are TRBV30 and TRBJ1-1; D remains unclear. Per germline, CDR1 GTSNPN and CDR2 SVGIG (reference sequence). The CDR3 is made up of 11 amino acids. V shed 1 base and J shed 6 bases, with 6 bases lying between them. The CDR3 coding sequence is TGTGCCTGGAGTGCCTTCTCTGAAGCTTTCTTT. Translation gives CAWSAFSEAFF.